The rows below give T cell receptor beta chains drawn from one sample of a study of blood T cells in healthy people across ages. TCRdb reprocessed the 5' RACE reads via MiXCR and lists one record per CDR3 protein. The sample yields 550,000 to 700,000 distinct CDR3 sequences, about 26% seen once. Sequencing used blood. Every receptor here comes from a woman between 70 and 85 years old in good health. Each CDR3 is given with its conserved first and last residue. Clone size is given for some rows only: seen once, a few or many times, or a class if the clone is expanded.

abundance	j_gene	v_gene	CDR3aa
few	TRBJ2-6	TRBV4-3	CASSQVGANVLTF
NA	TRBJ1-4	TRBV20-1	CSAIRIRALNEKLFF
NA	TRBJ1-3	TRBV18	CACSDGISGNTIYF
few	TRBJ2-1	TRBV5-6	CASSSGQGITVAEQFF
few	TRBJ2-5	TRBV7-2	CASRVFAAQETQYF
NA	TRBJ2-2	TRBV6-6	CASSYPTGTRTGELFF
NA	TRBJ2-1	TRBV3-1	CASSRGQGPPFKYNEQFF
NA	TRBJ1-3	TRBV9	CASSVVPDYSGNTIYF
NA	TRBJ2-6	TRBV6-1	CASRNGQGARSGANVLTF
NA	TRBJ1-1	TRBV20-1	CSADRGSTEAFF
once	TRBJ2-3	TRBV9	CASSVAGTSGRTDTQYF
few	TRBJ2-1	TRBV20-1	CSASNRANTPHEQFF
NA	TRBJ2-2	TRBV2	CASRGGSNTGELFF
few	TRBJ2-7	TRBV20-1	CSARDSGTGGYEQYF
few	TRBJ2-7	TRBV18	CASSRDTTYEQYF
NA	TRBJ1-1	TRBV4-3	CASSQGWVNTEAFF
few	TRBJ1-1	TRBV29-1	CSVAGVGTEAFF
NA	TRBJ2-4	TRBV3-1	CASSQDRTLAKNIQYF
NA	NA	TRBV29-1	CSVEGYRLAGVDEQFF
NA	TRBJ2-3	TRBV20-1	CSATDTGTDTQYF
NA	TRBJ1-1	TRBV11-1	CASSLSGFEAFF
NA	TRBJ2-3	TRBV7-2	CASSLSFASTDTQYF
NA	TRBJ2-4	TRBV5-1	CASSLFGTGALNIQYF
NA	TRBJ2-6	TRBV3-1	CASSRMGGSGANVLTF
few	TRBJ2-5	TRBV12-3/TRBV12-4	CASSYQGTQETQYF
NA	NA	TRBV12-3/TRBV12-4	CASSLQLGVHEQYF
few	TRBJ2-7	TRBV30	CAWGVRGTGSSYEQYF
NA	TRBJ2-3	TRBV7-2	CASSPNQADTQYF
NA	TRBJ1-4	TRBV3-1	CAGSQPPRGFLFF
NA	TRBJ2-5	TRBV27	CASSLGSDRTQYF
NA	TRBJ2-1	TRBV4-2	CASSQVVNEQFF
NA	TRBJ2-2	TRBV7-2	CASSSWNTGELFF
few	TRBJ1-6	TRBV7-8	CASSLGRVYNSPLHF
NA	NA	TRBV29-1	CSVKGTGEQYF
few	TRBJ2-7	TRBV5-6	CASSLKNSYEQYF
NA	NA	TRBV6-2/TRBV6-3	CASSSSGTGISNEQFF
NA	TRBJ2-7	TRBV7-6	CASSFGPYGQYF
NA	TRBJ2-2	TRBV9	CASSPGTSGANTGELFF
NA	TRBJ2-3	TRBV10-3	CAISEASGTDTQYF
NA	NA	TRBV9	CASSVNPLDEQFF
NA	TRBJ2-1	TRBV4-3	CASSASDPRGNEQFF
few	TRBJ1-5	TRBV6-2/TRBV6-3	CASSSPYGRGGHF
few	TRBJ1-4	TRBV7-2	CASSPRGLKLFF
few	TRBJ2-5	TRBV6-2/TRBV6-3	CATIMTSGDVETQYF
once	TRBJ2-3	TRBV5-1	CASSGPQVTRDTQYF
NA	TRBJ1-5	TRBV5-1	CASSWGGQGNQPQHF
once	TRBJ2-5	TRBV7-9	CASSFLGKEETQYF
NA	TRBJ1-4	TRBV20-1	CSANREGRNEKLFF
few	NA	TRBV20-1	CSARVTKGQFF
NA	NA	TRBV4-1	CASSHELAGGPSYEQYF
few	TRBJ2-1	TRBV4-1	CASSQEVGTATLSSYNEQFF
few	TRBJ1-5	TRBV7-2	CASSLEPTVEPQHF
few	TRBJ1-2	TRBV21-1	CAGSHKEVRGTNYGYTF
NA	TRBJ2-7	TRBV5-1	CASNPGQGNLAYEQYF